The entry below gives a single T cell receptor beta chain sequence along with its context. At the DNA level, this CDR3 is encoded by other sequences in the same sample as well. The data originate from a study of shared clonotypes between healthy human individuals. Study-wide background: Samples came from a couple of female and a few male donors aged 18 to 49.

Germline CDR1 reads MDHEN; CDR2 reads SYDVKM. The CDR3 has 16 amino acids. The trim removed 4 bases at V and 0 bases at J, leaving 4 bases unmatched. TCRdb keeps only in-frame clones here, not all; method: immunoSEQ multiplex PCR. The data hold hundreds of thousands of clones, with 95% to 98% observed a single time. The chain has TRBV28 and TRBJ1-5, with 9 bases identical to TRBD1. This clonotype originated in a woman aged 30 to 39 in good health. Sequenced sample: naive CD4+ T cells sorted from blood. The subset is: CD45RA+ positively selected. Here the CDR3 DNA reads TGTGCCAGCAGTTCCGGGACAGGGTATAGCAATCAGCCCCAGCATTTT. Residues: CASSSGTGYSNQPQHF. Supplemented by reference TRBV28 and TRBJ1-5, the full variable domain reads DVKVTQSSRYLVKRTGEKVFLECVQDMDHENMFWYRQDPGLGLRLIYFSYDVKMKEKGDIPEGYSVSREKKERFSLILESASTNQTSMYLCASSSGTGYSNQPQHFGDGTRLSIL.